The sequence of this TCR beta chain was determined in a study of human T cells and chemical hapten exposure. Study context: During the roughly 25-week study period, patients had diphenylcyclopropenone applied to the scalp every week.

Ten or more counts support this clonotype. Specified time point: patch test 1, 2 weeks after DPC sensitization. The sample's treatment: therapeutic diphenylcyclopropenone sensitization with weekly scalp DPC. Blood draws preceded each patch test application. TCRdb recomputed calls from the RACE reads with MiXCR, one row per CDR3 protein. The sample records 180,000 or so distinct CDR3 sequences, roughly 15% being singletons. The length of the CDR3 is 15 residues. The germline V and J ends were trimmed by 1 base and 6 bases, with 16 bases remaining between them. Germline values: CDR1 KGHSH, CDR2 LQKENI. This receptor was obtained from a woman aged 25 to 39 with alopecia areata. Some clones in this sample may be carry-over from other donors' samples. The chain combines TRBV18 with TRBJ2-7, with D perhaps matching TRBD1 (5 bases). The sample was whole blood, taken in connection with sensitization to the hapten diphenylcyclopropenone (DPC). For the CDR3, the DNA is TGTGCCAGCTCACCACGGGGCGGCCTTGGATCCGAGCAGTACTTC. This encodes CASSPRGGLGSEQYF.